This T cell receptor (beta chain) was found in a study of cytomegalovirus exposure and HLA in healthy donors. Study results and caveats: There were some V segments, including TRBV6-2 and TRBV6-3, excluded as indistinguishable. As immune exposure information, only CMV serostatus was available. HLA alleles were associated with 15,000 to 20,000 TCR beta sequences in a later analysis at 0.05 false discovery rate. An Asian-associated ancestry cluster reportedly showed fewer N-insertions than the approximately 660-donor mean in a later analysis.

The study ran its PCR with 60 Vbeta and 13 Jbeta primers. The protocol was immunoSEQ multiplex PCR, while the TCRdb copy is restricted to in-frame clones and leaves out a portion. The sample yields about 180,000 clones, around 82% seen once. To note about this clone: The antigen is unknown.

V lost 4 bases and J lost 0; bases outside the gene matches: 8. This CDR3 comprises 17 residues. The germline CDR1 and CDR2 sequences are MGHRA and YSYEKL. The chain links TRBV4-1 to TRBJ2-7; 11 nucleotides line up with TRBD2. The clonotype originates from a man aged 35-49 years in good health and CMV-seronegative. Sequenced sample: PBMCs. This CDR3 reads CASSLAPTSGSSYEQYF. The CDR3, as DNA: TGCGCCAGCAGCCTCGCACCCACTAGCGGGAGCTCCTACGAGCAGTACTTC.